The source of this TCR beta chain is a study of blood T cells in healthy people across ages. Study outcomes and limitations: Unsorted PBMC material precluded a definitive naive versus antigen-experienced comparison.

The second PCR ran about 6 to 12 cycles with a sample-barcoded 5' primer and J-beta primers. MiXCR was run by TCRdb on the 5' RACE reads, yielding one entry per CDR3 protein. The sample holds some 1.5 million distinct CDR3 sequences, 28% seen once. Worth noting for this clonotype: Its cognate antigen is unknown.

With 10 bases removed from V and 4 bases from J, the gap between germline ends came to 16 bases. The CDR3 loop spans 14 amino acids. Per the germline V gene, CDR1 is MNHEY and CDR2 is SVGAGI. PBMCs numbering at least 7 million were isolated per sample. The sequence was obtained from a woman in her thirties in good health. V is TRBV6-5 and J is TRBJ2-2, with D possibly being TRBD2 (5 bases). Sequencing was carried out using blood. The CDR3 DNA reads TGTGCCACCAGCATGAGCGGCGCCACCGGGGAGCTGTTTTTT. Its translation is CATSMSGATGELFF.